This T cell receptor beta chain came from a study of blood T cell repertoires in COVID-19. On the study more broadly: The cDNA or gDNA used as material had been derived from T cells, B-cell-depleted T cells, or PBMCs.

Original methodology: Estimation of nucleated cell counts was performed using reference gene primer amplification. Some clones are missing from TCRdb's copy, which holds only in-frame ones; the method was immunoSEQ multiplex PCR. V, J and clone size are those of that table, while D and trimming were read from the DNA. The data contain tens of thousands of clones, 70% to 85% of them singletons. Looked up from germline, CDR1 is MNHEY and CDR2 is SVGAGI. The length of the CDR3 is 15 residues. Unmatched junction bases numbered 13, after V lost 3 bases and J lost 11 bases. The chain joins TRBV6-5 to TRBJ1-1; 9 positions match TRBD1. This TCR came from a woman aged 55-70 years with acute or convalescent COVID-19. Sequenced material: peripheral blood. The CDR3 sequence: CASSYPGQGILGAFF. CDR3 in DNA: TGTGCCAGCAGTTATCCGGGACAGGGAATTTTGGGGGCTTTCTTT.